The clone carrying this T cell receptor beta chain showed up many times. TCRdb re-called the RT-PCR reads through MiXCR, storing one row per CDR3 protein. Among more than 600,000 distinct CDR3 sequences listed, approximately 14% were seen once. V lost 5 bases to trimming and J lost 4 bases, with 15 bases between them. CDR1 is SQVTM, CDR2 ANQGSEA, per germline. The CDR3 consists of 13 residues. The TCR comes from a female donor in good health, serving as a healthy control. Sequenced: memory CD4+ T cells from blood. The chain joins TRBV29-1 to TRBJ2-7, with D uncertain. This CDR3 reads CSVLRTEVYEQYF. The DNA of the CDR3 is TGCAGCGTTCTACGGACGGAAGTATACGAGCAGTACTTC.